This T cell receptor beta chain was retrieved from a study of CD8+CD57+ T cells in acquired aplastic anemia. Study context: Yields of DNA that came from sorted CD4+ and CD8+ cells averaged around 3 ug.

This clonotype showed up many times. Its cognate antigen is unknown. The template for TCR beta VDJ and CDR3 sequence profiling was genomic DNA. TCRdb independently ran MiXCR on the reads; one entry per CDR3 protein. The sample has fewer than 200,000 distinct CDR3 sequences, approximately 40% seen once. Study findings and constraints: A significant difference in CD8+ Simpson's diversity between patients and controls was not found.

The sequencing sample was made of sorted CD4+, CD8+, or CD8+CD57+ T cells (not recorded which) from PBMCs. The clonotype originates from a human donor in good health.

The CDR3 is CAISESTAQGEQYF. For the CDR3, the DNA is TGTGCCATCAGTGAGTCGACAGCACAGGGCGAGCAGTACTTC. The chain is built from TRBV10-3 and TRBJ2-7; a weak D match, TRBD1 (6 bases). The V end was cut by 0 bases, the J end by 6 bases, with 12 bases between. The CDR3 runs 14 residues. CDR1 and CDR2 from the germline V gene are ENHRY and SYGVKD.